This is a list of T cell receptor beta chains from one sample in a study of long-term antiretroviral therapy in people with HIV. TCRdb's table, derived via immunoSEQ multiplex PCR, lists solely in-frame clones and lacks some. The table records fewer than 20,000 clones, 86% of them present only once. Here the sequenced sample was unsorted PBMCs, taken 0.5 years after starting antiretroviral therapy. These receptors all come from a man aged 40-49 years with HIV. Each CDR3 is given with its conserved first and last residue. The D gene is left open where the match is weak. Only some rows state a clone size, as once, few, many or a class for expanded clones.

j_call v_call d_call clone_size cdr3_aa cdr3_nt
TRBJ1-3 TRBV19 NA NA CASSIVGIRGTGNTIYF TGTGCCAGTAGTATAGTTGGTATTCGCGGAACTGGAAACACCATATATTTT
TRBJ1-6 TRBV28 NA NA CASMGSGGAVVHF TGTGCCAGCATGGGCAGCGGGGGCGCCGTGGTCCACTTT
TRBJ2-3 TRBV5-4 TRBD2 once CASSLALAVSTDTQYF TGTGCCAGCAGCTTGGCCCTAGCGGTGAGCACAGATACGCAGTATTTT
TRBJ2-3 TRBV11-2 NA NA CASSLRGTDTQYF TGTGCCAGCAGCCTCAGAGGCACAGATACGCAGTATTTT
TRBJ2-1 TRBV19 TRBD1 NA CASSIQGAGEQFF TGTGCCAGTAGTATCCAGGGGGCTGGTGAGCAGTTCTTC
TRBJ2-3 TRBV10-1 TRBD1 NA CASSEGQGADTQYF TGCGCCAGCAGTGAGGGACAGGGGGCAGATACGCAGTATTTT
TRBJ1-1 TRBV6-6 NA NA CASEIGSGDTEAFF TGTGCCAGCGAAATAGGGTCGGGGGACACTGAAGCTTTCTTT
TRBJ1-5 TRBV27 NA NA CASSPDRTVRFYQPQHF TGTGCCAGCAGCCCAGACCGCACAGTCCGATTTTATCAGCCCCAGCATTTT
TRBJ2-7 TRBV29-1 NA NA CSVEQGRYEQYF TGCAGCGTGGAACAGGGGAGGTACGAGCAGTACTTC
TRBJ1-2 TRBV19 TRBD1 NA CASSMATGGLGGYTF TGTGCCAGTAGCATGGCGACAGGGGGCCTGGGAGGCTACACCTTC
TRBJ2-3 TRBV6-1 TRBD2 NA CASSELAGGLDTQYF TGTGCCAGCAGTGAACTAGCGGGGGGGCTAGATACGCAGTATTTT
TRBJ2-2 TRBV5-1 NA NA CASSPTGNTGELFF TGCGCCAGCAGCCCTACAGGGAACACCGGGGAGCTGTTTTTT
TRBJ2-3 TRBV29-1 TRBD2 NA CSVDPSGRSTDTQYF TGCAGCGTCGATCCTAGCGGGAGGAGCACAGATACGCAGTATTTT
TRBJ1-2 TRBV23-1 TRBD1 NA CASSQTPDRFDYGYTF TGCGCCAGCAGTCAAACCCCGGACAGGTTCGACTATGGCTACACCTTC
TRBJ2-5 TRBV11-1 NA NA CASSLSGTQETQYF TGTGCCAGCAGCTTATCCGGAACTCAAGAGACCCAGTACTTC
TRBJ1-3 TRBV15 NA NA CATSRAWGGDTIYF TGTGCCACCAGCAGAGCCTGGGGGGGGGACACCATATATTTT
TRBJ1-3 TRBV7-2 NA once CASSSLDRFGNTIYF TGTGCCAGCAGCTCGTTGGATAGATTCGGAAACACCATATATTTT
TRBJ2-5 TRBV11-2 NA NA CASSLFSANLETQYF TGTGCCAGCAGCTTATTCTCTGCGAACCTGGAGACCCAGTACTTC
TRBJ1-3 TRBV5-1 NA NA CASSPSGDGSGNTIYF TGCGCCAGCAGCCCTTCAGGCGATGGCTCTGGAAACACCATATATTTT
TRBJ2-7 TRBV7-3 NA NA CASSFEGTVVSEQYF TGTGCCAGCAGTTTCGAGGGGACTGTCGTTAGCGAGCAGTACTTC
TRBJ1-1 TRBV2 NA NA CASSEERNTEAFF TGTGCCAGCAGTGAAGAGCGAAACACTGAAGCTTTCTTT
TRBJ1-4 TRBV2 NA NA CASSELGGEKLFF TGTGCCAGTTCGGAACTGGGGGGTGAAAAACTGTTTTTT
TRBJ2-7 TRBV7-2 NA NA CASSLGASSYEQYF TGTGCCAGCAGCTTGGGGGCATCGTCCTACGAGCAGTACTTC
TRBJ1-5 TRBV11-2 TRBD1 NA CASSPGQGAIQPQHF TGTGCCAGCAGCCCGGGACAGGGGGCGATTCAGCCCCAGCATTTT
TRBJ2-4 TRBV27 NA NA CASRRWGWDIQYF TGTGCCAGCAGAAGGTGGGGGTGGGACATTCAGTACTTC
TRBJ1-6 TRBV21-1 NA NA CASSKGPAGGNSPLHF TGTGCCAGCAGCAAGGGCCCAGCAGGGGGCAATTCACCCCTCCACTTT
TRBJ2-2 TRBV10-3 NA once CAIRGPNTGELFF TGTGCCATCAGAGGACCGAACACCGGGGAGCTGTTTTTT
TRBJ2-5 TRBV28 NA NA CASSATPLQETQYF TGTGCCAGCAGTGCAACTCCACTCCAAGAGACCCAGTACTTC
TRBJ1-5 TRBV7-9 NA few CASSQDWGNQPQHF TGTGCCAGCAGCCAGGACTGGGGGAATCAGCCCCAGCATTTT
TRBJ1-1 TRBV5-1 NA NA CASSLAPGTTEAFF TGCGCCAGCAGCTTGGCCCCCGGTACTACTGAAGCTTTCTTT
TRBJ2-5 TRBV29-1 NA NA CSVELGGETQYF TGCAGCGTTGAATTGGGGGGAGAGACCCAGTACTTC
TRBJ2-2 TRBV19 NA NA CASSIWGSSNTGELFF TGTGCCAGTAGTATCTGGGGAAGTTCGAACACCGGGGAGCTGTTTTTT
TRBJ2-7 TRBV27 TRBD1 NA CASSLGSRWENRGYEQYF TGTGCCAGCAGTTTAGGATCCAGGTGGGAGAACAGGGGTTACGAGCAGTACTTC
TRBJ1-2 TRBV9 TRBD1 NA CASSVVGGGYGYTF TGTGCCAGCAGCGTAGTAGGGGGCGGCTATGGCTACACCTTC
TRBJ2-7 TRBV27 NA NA CASSWGSSSYEQYF TGTGCCAGCTCCTGGGGGTCGAGCTCCTACGAGCAGTACTTC
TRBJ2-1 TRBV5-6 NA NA CASSRTRYNEQFF TGTGCCAGCAGCCGCACTAGATACAATGAGCAGTTCTTC
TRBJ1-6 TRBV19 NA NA CASGSSSYNSPLHF TGTGCCAGTGGGAGCAGCTCCTATAATTCACCCCTCCACTTT